This TCR beta chain was recovered during a study of control samples from healthy donors and cancer patients (dated by TCRdb to 2018 to 2021). As to this clone: Its recognized antigen is unknown. Qualities for individual bases were not recorded, and no much larger clone is one base off.

CDR3 length: 12 amino acids, cysteine to phenylalanine. Only the CDR3 portion is preserved as DNA: 36 bases, with reading frame beginning at the first base. Cut back by 2 bases and 8 bases, the V and J ends lie 12 bases apart. Via the germline V gene (reference sequence), CDR1 is GTSNPN and CDR2 SVGIG. Library creation used the immunoSEQ multiplex PCR assay. Entries here come from immuneACCESS through TCRdb and include only in-frame sequences with V and J called. Some clones fail to appear in such tables; in the studies checked, an unresolved V gene covers under half of the shortfall, and the cause of the remainder is unknown. The sample records just under 150,000 clones, 75% to 95% of which are singletons. Jointly, the top ten make up 3% to 4% of the sample.

This chain joins TRBV30 to TRBJ1-2, with an unclear D gene assignment. The clonotype comes from a young man in good health. Input material: blood. The CDR3 here reads CAWSIDLGGYTF. The bases are TGTGCCTGGAGTATCGATTTGGGAGGCTACACCTTC.